These T cell receptor beta chains were read from a single sample in a study of blood T cells in healthy people across ages. TCRdb reanalysed the 5' RACE reads using MiXCR and keeps one entry per CDR3 protein. The data show about 780,000 distinct CDR3 sequences, under 30% seen once. Another study also made use of these data, one on T cells of mothers and their children.

The sample consisted of blood. Receptors were obtained from a boy between 10 and 17 years old in good health. CDR3s include the opening cysteine and the closing phenylalanine or tryptophan. A D gene is named only where the DNA matches it firmly. Clone size is shown for a subset of rows, as once, few, many or a class of expanded clone.

TRBV7-3	-	TRBJ2-1	-	TGTGCCAGCAGCTTAATCAACGAGGATGAGCAGTTCTTC	CASSLINEDEQFF
TRBV7-8	few	TRBJ1-1	TRBD1	TGTGCCAGCAGCCGGCGGACAGGGTGGGCTTTCTTT	CASSRRTGWAFF
TRBV29-1	few	TRBJ2-5	TRBD1	TGCAGCGCTGATACGGGACAGCCACAAGAGACCCAGTACTTC	CSADTGQPQETQYF
TRBV5-1	-	TRBJ2-5	-	TGCGCCAGCAGCTTCCAGGGTGGCCCAGAGACCCAGTACTTC	CASSFQGGPETQYF
TRBV5-5	-	TRBJ2-3	TRBD2	TGTGCCAGCAGCTTGTGGGCGGGGGGCCGCACAGATACGCAGTATTTT	CASSLWAGGRTDTQYF
TRBV5-1	-	TRBJ2-5	TRBD2	TGCGCCAGCATGGGACTAGCGGGGGGCCCGGAGACCCAGTACTTC	CASMGLAGGPETQYF
TRBV6-5	few	TRBJ2-7	-	TGTGCCAGCGGGGCGGGACAGCGGGCCTACGAGCAGTACTTC	CASGAGQRAYEQYF
TRBV29-1	-	TRBJ1-4	TRBD1	TGCAGCGTTGAGGACAGGGATGAAAAACTGTTTTTT	CSVEDRDEKLFF
TRBV4-2	many	TRBJ2-1	TRBD2	TGTGCCAGCAGCCTAGCTAGCGGTGCCAGCTCCTACAATGAGCAGTTCTTC	CASSLASGASSYNEQFF
TRBV20-1	-	TRBJ2-1	-	TGCAGTGCCATACGGGGACCGGCCTACAATGAGCAGTTCTTC	CSAIRGPAYNEQFF
TRBV20-1	few	TRBJ1-2	TRBD1	TGCAGTGCTAGGTCGGAGACAGGGGGGTCCTATGGCTACACCTTC	CSARSETGGSYGYTF
TRBV12-3/TRBV12-4	-	TRBJ2-7	-	TGTGCCAGCAGTTTGGAGGGGGGTACACCCCCCTACGAGCAGTACTTC	CASSLEGGTPPYEQYF
TRBV3-1	-	TRBJ2-7	TRBD2	TGTGCCAGCAGCCAAGCGGGAGGTGTGGGGTACGAGCAGTACTTC	CASSQAGGVGYEQYF
TRBV14	-	TRBJ1-2	-	TGTGCCAGCAGCCAAACTAGCCACAGGTGGGCTCTACCCTATGGCTACACCTTC	CASSQTSHRWALPYGYTF
TRBV28	-	TRBJ1-1	-	TGTGCCAGCAGTTCGGCGGGGGCGGTTGAAGAAACTGAAGCTTTCTTT	CASSSAGAVEETEAFF
TRBV5-6	once	TRBJ2-1	TRBD2	TGTGCCAGCAGCTTGGATACTAGCGGGACCCGATACAATGAGCAGTTCTTC	CASSLDTSGTRYNEQFF
TRBV15	-	TRBJ2-7	TRBD1	TGTGCCACCAGCAGTCTCGCGACAGGGCTCTACGAGCAGTACTTC	CATSSLATGLYEQYF
TRBV12-3/TRBV12-4	-	TRBJ1-4	TRBD1	TGTGCCAGCACCCAAGGGGGTGGGACAGGGACTGAAAAACTGTTTTTT	CASTQGGGTGTEKLFF
TRBV5-1	few	TRBJ2-5	-	TGCGCCAGCAGCTTGGGGAGGCTGGGGGAGCAGTACTTC	CASSLGRLGEQYF
TRBV12-3/TRBV12-4	few	TRBJ2-1	-	TGTGCCAGCACCGATCCGGGAGCCTCCTACAATGAGCAGTTCTTC	CASTDPGASYNEQFF
TRBV4-1	few	TRBJ1-1	-	TGCGCCAGCAGCCGCTTCGATAACACTGAAGCTTTCTTT	CASSRFDNTEAFF
TRBV4-1	few	TRBJ2-3	TRBD2	TGCGCCAGCAGCCAAGATTGGGGCCTAGCGGGATACACAGATACGCAGTATTTT	CASSQDWGLAGYTDTQYF
TRBV11-2	-	TRBJ2-7	-	TGTGCCAGCAGCTTAGGTGTAGTCCCCTCCTACGAGCAGTACTTC	CASSLGVVPSYEQYF
TRBV24-1	few	TRBJ1-2	-	TGTGCCACCAGTGAGGGCGGCTATGGCTACACCTTC	CATSEGGYGYTF
TRBV29-1	once	TRBJ2-1	-	TGCAGCGGTAGCCCCGGGGGTAGCTACAATGAGCAGTTCTTC	CSGSPGGSYNEQFF
TRBV7-8	few	TRBJ1-2	TRBD1	TGTGCCAGCAGCTTAGGACAACCCGGGACAGGGGGTTACTATGGCTACACCTTC	CASSLGQPGTGGYYGYTF
TRBV20-1	-	TRBJ2-7	TRBD1	TGCAGTGCTCACTGGGACAGCTCAGTTAGGGAGCAGTACTTC	CSAHWDSSVREQYF
TRBV28	-	TRBJ1-4	-	TGTGCCGGCGGCTGGGCTAATGAAAAACTGTTTTTT	CAGGWANEKLFF
TRBV29-1	-	TRBJ2-7	TRBD1	TGCAGCGTCGGTCCCGGGACAGGGGAATACGAGCAGTACTTC	CSVGPGTGEYEQYF
TRBV4-2	few	TRBJ2-5	-	TGTGCCAGCAGCCAAGTGGGAGTGGCGGAAGAGACCCAGTACTTC	CASSQVGVAEETQYF
TRBV6-1	-	TRBJ2-1	TRBD2	TGTGCCAGCATATTCCTAGCGGGGGGGGATGAGCAGTTCTTC	CASIFLAGGDEQFF
TRBV12-3/TRBV12-4	-	TRBJ1-5	TRBD1	TGTGCCAGCAGTCGACAGGGGGCGTTCGATCAGCCCCAGCATTTT	CASSRQGAFDQPQHF
TRBV29-1	-	TRBJ1-1	-	TGCAGCGTCCTGACAGGGAACACTGAAGCTTTCTTT	CSVLTGNTEAFF
TRBV30	-	TRBJ2-7	TRBD1	TGTGCCTGGAGGGCGACAGGGGTCTGGGAGCAGTACTTC	CAWRATGVWEQYF
TRBV2	-	TRBJ2-5	-	TGTGCCAGCCAACGGGACACCTCTAAGATGGCCCAGTACTTC	CASQRDTSKMAQYF